Below are 21 T cell receptor beta chains sequenced from a single sample in a study of circulating and synovial CD4+ cells in juvenile arthritis. Profiled with immunoSEQ multiplex PCR; TCRdb holds only in-frame clones, not every one. The sample has 34,000 or so clones, approximately 94% seen once. Sequencing input: CD4+ T cells from blood. These receptor sequences come from a human donor with juvenile idiopathic arthritis.

The rearrangement links TRBV19 to TRBJ2-2; TRBD1 agrees at 10 bases. The germline V gene has CDR1 LNHDA and CDR2 SQIVND (reference sequence). The CDR3 is 15 residues long. After removal of 6 bases from V and 3 bases from J, the junction contained 4 bases not matched to a gene. Here the CDR3 reads CASRPGTGDTGELFF. CDR3 DNA sequence: TGTGCCAGTAGACCCGGGACAGGGGACACCGGGGAGCTGTTTTTT.

V and J are TRBV6-1 and TRBJ1-4, with a weak D call TRBD1 (5 bases). Per the germline V gene, CDR1 is MNHNS and CDR2 is SASEGT. The CDR3 extends over 15 amino acids. V shed 6 bases and J shed 4 bases, with 15 bases lying between them. CDR3 sequence reads: CASRAWEGYNEKLFF. As DNA, the CDR3 is TGTGCCAGCAGGGCCTGGGAGGGGTATAATGAAAAACTGTTTTTT.

The CDR3 coding sequence is TGCGCCAGCAGCCTTAAAGTGGCAACTAGCGGTCCGAGCTCCTACAATGAGCAGTTCTTC. Protein sequence: CASSLKVATSGPSSYNEQFF. V gene TRBV4-3 combines with J gene TRBJ2-1; 8 bases agree with TRBD2. The CDR3 length is 20 residues. The J segment lost 0 bases and the V segment lost 4 bases, leaving 17 bases of the junction unmatched. CDR1 is LGHNA, CDR2 YSLEER, per germline.

This clone occurred a few times. This chain connects TRBV6-6 to TRBJ2-2, with TRBD1 matching over 8 bases. CDR3 size: 16 residues. The V gene's germline CDR1 is MNHNY and CDR2 SVGAGI (reference sequence). V lost 6 bases, J lost 4 bases, and 10 bases stayed unmatched. This CDR3 is CASRARGQGLTGELFF. Here the CDR3 DNA reads TGTGCCAGCAGGGCCCGAGGACAGGGACTCACCGGGGAGCTGTTTTTT.

This CDR3 is CASSSRTGGNGYTF. The CDR3 nucleotides are TGCGCCAGCAGCTCAAGGACGGGGGGCAATGGCTACACCTTC. This chain connects TRBV5-1 to TRBJ1-2; D possibly corresponds to TRBD1 (6 bases). This CDR3 has 14 residues. Germline CDR1 and CDR2: SGHRS and YFSETQ. The ends were cut back, 3 bases at V and 6 bases at J, with 15 bases in the middle.

The chain employs TRBV7-6 and TRBJ1-1, with D possibly matching TRBD1 (5 bases). The germline CDR1 and CDR2 sequences are SGHVS and FNYEAQ. Trimming pared 1 base from V and 3 bases from J, leaving 12 bases between. The CDR3 length is 15 residues. CDR3 residues: CASSLGGGVDTEAFF. Here the CDR3 DNA reads TGTGCCAGCAGCTTAGGAGGAGGGGTTGACACTGAAGCTTTCTTT.

J is TRBJ2-5 and V is TRBV5-4; 7 bases fit TRBD2. The CDR3 runs to 16 residues. The trim removed 0 bases at V and 0 bases at J, leaving 5 bases unmatched. Germline assignment: CDR1 SGHNT and CDR2 YYREEE (reference sequence). The CDR3 here is CASSLGGAGDQETQYF. Here the CDR3 DNA reads TGTGCCAGCAGCTTGGGAGGGGCGGGGGACCAAGAGACCCAGTACTTC.

The V and J genes are TRBV6-6 and TRBJ2-5; D possibly corresponds to TRBD2 (5 bases). CDR3 length equals 16 residues. CDR1 and CDR2 (germline): MNHNY, SVGAGI (reference sequence). Trimming stripped 2 bases from V and 0 bases from J, with 13 bases between. CDR3 residues: CASSYGPAEYQETQYF. The CDR3 DNA reads as TGTGCCAGCAGTTACGGGCCAGCGGAGTACCAAGAGACCCAGTACTTC.

The chain employs TRBV9 and TRBJ2-5; no clear D gene. The CDR3 has 13 residues. Germline CDR1 reads SGDLS; CDR2 reads YYNGEE. V was pared by 1 base and J by 3 bases, with 7 bases between. This CDR3 is CASSVRGKETQYF. The CDR3 DNA follows: TGTGCCAGCAGCGTACGAGGAAAAGAGACCCAGTACTTC.

The chain recombines TRBV19 with TRBJ2-5; possibly TRBD1 for D (5 bases). V lost 6 bases, J lost 1 base, and 9 bases lay in between. The CDR3 is made up of 13 amino acids. CDR1 and CDR2 (germline): LNHDA, SQIVND (reference sequence). The DNA of the CDR3 is TGTGCCAGTAGCCAGGGTTCCCAAGAGACCCAGTACTTC. It encodes CASSQGSQETQYF.

The chain is built from TRBV20-1 and TRBJ1-4, with a weak D call TRBD1 (5 bases). CDR1 is DFQATT, CDR2 SNEGSKA, per germline (reference sequence). V lost 5 bases to trimming and J lost 7 bases, with 8 bases between them. The CDR3 is 11 amino acids. The DNA for the CDR3 is TGCAGTGCTGGGGGGACTGAAAAACTGTTTTTT. It specifies CSAGGTEKLFF.

CDR3 residues: CASSEGGQGDYGYTF. Written as DNA, the CDR3 is TGTGCCAGCAGTGAAGGGGGACAGGGGGACTATGGCTACACCTTC. The V call is TRBV6-1, the J call TRBJ1-2, with TRBD1 matching 11 bases. Germline-derived CDR1 and CDR2 are MNHNS and SASEGT. Germline trimming cut 1 base from V and 3 bases from J; bases unmatched to any gene: 1. CDR3 length: 15 amino acids.

In the case of this clone: One end of the junction is discordant with germline, which a read error may explain. Other DNA sequences in the sample encode the same CDR3. The chain recombines TRBV9 with TRBJ1-6, with TRBD1 matching over 9 bases. Germline V lookup: CDR1 SGDLS, CDR2 YYNGEE. CDR3 length: 15 residues. The CDR3 loop reads CASSLTGGHNSPLHF. In DNA, the CDR3 is TGTGCCAGCAGCTTAACAGGGGGCCATAATTCCCCCCTCCACTTT.

The J gene is TRBJ1-5, the V gene TRBV12-5, with 9 nucleotides matching TRBD1. The CDR3 is made up of 14 amino acids. Germline CDR1 LGHNT, CDR2 FRNRAP. J was trimmed by 9 bases and V by 1 base; bases with no gene match: 4. The CDR3 loop reads CASGLGTGVPPQHF. The CDR3 bases are TGTGCTAGTGGTTTGGGGACAGGGGTACCGCCCCAGCATTTT.

This clone occurred once. The V call is TRBV5-1, the J call TRBJ1-2, with TRBD1 matching 8 bases. With V trimmed by 3 bases and J by 2 bases, 6 bases remained unmatched. The CDR3 sequence is 15 residues long. Germline V CDR1 and CDR2: SGHRS, YFSETQ. Here the CDR3 reads CASSSGQGGNYGYTF. CDR3 sequence (DNA): TGCGCCAGCAGCTCCGGACAGGGAGGGAACTATGGCTACACCTTC.

V gene TRBV14 combines with J gene TRBJ1-5; TRBD1 is a possible D gene (5 bases). The CDR3 totals 18 residues. The ends were cut back, 2 bases at V and 2 bases at J, with 19 bases in the middle. Per the germline V gene, CDR1 is SGHDN and CDR2 is FVKESK. The CDR3 nucleotides read TGTGCCAGCAGCCAACCCCTAAGGACACCTCAAGGCAATCAGCCCCAGCATTTT. This translates into CASSQPLRTPQGNQPQHF.

The chain couples TRBV9 to TRBJ2-2; 10 bases map to TRBD2. CDR1 is SGDLS and CDR2 is YYNGEE in the germline V gene. This CDR3 has 18 amino acids. Losses at the gene ends were 0 bases for V and 2 bases for J; bases not matched to a gene: 7. In nucleotides, the CDR3 is TGTGCCAGCAGCGTAGCCTCCTTAGCGGGGGGTAACACCGGGGAGCTGTTTTTT. Protein: CASSVASLAGGNTGELFF.

The chain couples TRBV6-6 to TRBJ1-2; 9 bases line up with TRBD1. Germline assignment: CDR1 MNHNY and CDR2 SVGAGI (reference sequence). Losses at the gene ends were 2 bases for V and 6 bases for J; bases not matched to a gene: 1. The CDR3 covers 13 residues. The CDR3 is CASSYRQGDGYTF. In DNA form, the CDR3 reads TGTGCCAGCAGTTACCGACAGGGGGATGGCTACACCTTC.

The CDR3 here is CASSWANYGYTF. CDR3 nucleotides: TGTGCCAGTAGTTGGGCCAACTATGGCTACACCTTC. V gene TRBV19 combines with J gene TRBJ1-2; D uncertain. V gave up 5 bases and J gave up 2 bases, with 6 bases separating them. The CDR3 runs to 12 residues. Germline values: CDR1 LNHDA, CDR2 SQIVND (reference sequence).

Notes on this clone: The sample has other DNA sequences that encode this CDR3 too. This chain joins TRBV7-9 and TRBJ1-2, with a tentative D call TRBD1 (5 bases). Germline V gene lookup returns CDR1 SEHNR and CDR2 FQNEAQ (reference sequence). The CDR3 length is 13 residues. V was shortened by 0 bases and J by 8 bases, with 10 bases between the two germline ends. CDR3 coding DNA: TGTGCCAGCAGCTTAGCAGGGGTAGAGGGCTACACCTTC. Protein product: CASSLAGVEGYTF.

With respect to this clone: One end of the junction does not line up with germline, which may come from a read error. Other nucleotide sequences in the sample specify the same CDR3. The chain is built from TRBV29-1 and TRBJ2-1; the match to TRBD2 covers 13 bases. The length of the CDR3 is 17 residues. Germline V lookup: CDR1 SQVTM, CDR2 ANQGSEA. The CDR3 sequence is CSVRLAGGPSSYNEQFF. CDR3 nucleotide sequence: TGCAGCGTTCGACTAGCGGGGGGCCCGAGCTCCTACAATGAGCAATTCTTC.